This T cell receptor beta chain was retrieved from a study of T-cell memory formation after mild COVID-19. At the level of the study: Among the donors, TCR clusters were largely specific to each donor.

TCRdb reprocessed the 5' RACE reads via MiXCR and lists one record per CDR3 protein. In the table there are approximately 300,000 distinct CDR3 sequences, 8.2% of which are singletons. Trimming pared 2 bases from V and 4 bases from J, leaving 14 bases between. Germline V gene data show CDR1 as SGHDT and CDR2 as YYEEEE. The length of the CDR3 is 15 residues. General study points: Cross-reactive memory apparently joined, as some responding clones appeared in pre-infection memory. CD4+ contracting clones were found mainly in CM and EM, and CD8+ ones in EMRA. In second-wave clones peaking day 37, SARS-CoV-2 specificity remained unconfirmed.

This clonotype was detected only a few times. What it binds is not known. Input material: PBMCs or a T cell subset sorted from them (not recorded which). This rearrangement joins TRBV5-6 to TRBJ2-3; either TRBD1 or TRBD2 may fit D (6 bases each). This clonotype originated in a man aged 18 to 35 who had mild COVID-19 (a few samples of this study predate the infection). Cell type and time point are not known. This chain's CDR3 is CASSFRYGGADTQYF. In DNA, the CDR3 is TGTGCCAGCAGCTTCCGATACGGGGGCGCAGATACGCAGTATTTT. The full variable domain, its missing parts supplied by reference TRBV5-6 and TRBJ2-3, is DAGVTQSPTHLIKTRGQQVTLRCSPKSGHDTVSWYQQALGQGPQFIFQYYEEEERQRGNFPDRFSGHQFPNYSSELNVNALLLGDSALYLCASSFRYGGADTQYFGPGTRLTVL.